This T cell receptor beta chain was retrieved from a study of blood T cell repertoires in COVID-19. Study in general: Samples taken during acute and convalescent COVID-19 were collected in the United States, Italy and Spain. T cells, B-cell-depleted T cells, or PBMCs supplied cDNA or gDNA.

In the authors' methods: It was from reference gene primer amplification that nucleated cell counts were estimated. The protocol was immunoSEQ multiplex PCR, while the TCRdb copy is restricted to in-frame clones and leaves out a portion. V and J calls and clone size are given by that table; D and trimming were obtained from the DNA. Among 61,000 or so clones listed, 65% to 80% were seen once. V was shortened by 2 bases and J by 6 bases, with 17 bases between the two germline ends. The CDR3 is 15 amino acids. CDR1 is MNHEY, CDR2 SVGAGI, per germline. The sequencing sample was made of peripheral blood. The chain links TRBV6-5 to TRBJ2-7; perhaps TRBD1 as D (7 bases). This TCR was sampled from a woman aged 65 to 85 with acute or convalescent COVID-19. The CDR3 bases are TGTGCCAGCAGTTACCGAATAGGAGGGGGCATCGAGCAGTACTTC. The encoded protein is CASSYRIGGGIEQYF.